This T cell receptor (beta chain) stems from a study of CD4+ T cells in melanoma (dated by TCRdb to between 2021 and 2024). At the level of the whole study: Neoantigen-specific CD4+ T cells in human melanoma were what the study investigated.

Study-wide conclusions, independent of this receptor: The report described a correlation between neoantigen-specific CD4+ T cells and the function of CD8+ T cells, macrophages and B cells. According to the report, neoantigen-specific CD4+ T cells in melanoma displayed diverse differentiation states.

This clone has more than one count but fewer than ten. The antigen it binds to is not known. No clone much larger than this one lies a single base away; base qualities are absent. CDR1 and CDR2, per the germline V gene (reference sequence), are SEHNR and FQNEAQ. Counted from cysteine to phenylalanine, this CDR3 has 12 amino acids. The sequence is cut down to CDR3 DNA, 36 bases in frame from base 1. Relative to germline, V is missing 6 bases and J is missing 7 bases, with 5 bases of the junction outside any gene match. Patients with melanoma were used as donors. Library generation was performed with the immunoSEQ multiplex PCR assay. TCRdb stores this immuneACCESS table with in-frame sequences only. Part of the clones is absent; in the studies checked, under half of the shortfall reflects unresolved V genes, and no reason is known for the rest. Here the sample has 11,000 to 15,000 clones; 60% to 70% occur a single time. The ten largest clones add up to roughly 16% of the sample.

The sample was cells from a culture (not recorded whether cultured in vitro). Recombination connected TRBV7-9 to TRBJ1-1; 7 bases in between match TRBD1. This sequence originates from a human donor with melanoma. In nucleotide form, the sequence is TGTGCCAGCAGGGCGGGACAGAATGAAGCTTTCTTT. Its translation is CASRAGQNEAFF. This CDR3, with the reference TRBV7-9 and TRBJ1-1 proteins standing in past its ends, gives the full variable domain DTGVSQNPRHKITKRGQNVTFRCDPISEHNRLYWYRQTLGQGPEFLTYFQNEAQLEKSRLLSDRFSAERPKGSFSTLEIQRTEQGDSAMYLCASRAGQNEAFFGQGTRLTVV.